Presented here are 9 T cell receptor beta chains from one specimen sequenced in a study of blood T cell repertoires in COVID-19. Libraries were prepared by immunoSEQ multiplex PCR; TCRdb keeps only in-frame clonotypes and omits some of them. The sample has around 180,000 clones, under 80% seen once. The sequenced sample consisted of PBMCs or T cells enriched from blood (not recorded which). The receptors were sampled from a woman between 45 and 60 years old with acute COVID-19.

V gene TRBV27 combines with J gene TRBJ2-2, with TRBD1 matching 7 bases. The CDR3 totals 16 residues. With 7 bases clipped from V and 5 bases from J, the junction kept 13 bases outside the gene matches. The germline V gene has CDR1 MNHEY and CDR2 SMNVEV (reference sequence). For the CDR3, the DNA is TGTGCCAGCACCCGGGGCGGCAGGGGGAGAACCGGGGAGCTGTTTTTT. Its protein is CASTRGGRGRTGELFF.

V is TRBV5-1 and J is TRBJ2-7, with 7 positions matching TRBD1. With 4 bases clipped from V and 6 bases from J, the junction kept 10 bases outside the gene matches. The CDR3 is made up of 14 amino acids. Germline assignment: CDR1 SGHRS and CDR2 YFSETQ. Written as DNA, the CDR3 is TGCGCCAGCAGCCCGGAACAGGGGATCCTCGAGCAGTACGTC. Translated: CASSPEQGILEQYV.

The gene calls are TRBV6-5 and TRBJ2-5; no firm D call. V was clipped by 7 bases and J by 1 base, with 13 bases between them. The germline V gene encodes CDR1 MNHEY and CDR2 SVGAGI. The CDR3 length is 14 residues. The CDR3 spells CASMFSSPQETQYF. CDR3 DNA: TGTGCCAGCATGTTTAGTTCCCCCCAAGAGACCCAGTACTTC.

V usage is TRBV19 and J usage is TRBJ2-3; unclear D gene. Trimming shortened V by 1 base and J by 4 bases, and 9 bases separated the two germline ends. Germline V gene sequence: CDR1 LNHDA, CDR2 SQIVND (reference sequence). This CDR3 comprises 14 residues. CDR3 DNA sequence: TGTGCCAGTAGTATAGGTAATCTCCCAGATACGCAGTATTTT. Amino acids: CASSIGNLPDTQYF.

The genes are TRBV7-9 and TRBJ1-1; D perhaps matches TRBD1 (5 bases). CDR1 SEHNR and CDR2 FQNEAQ come from the germline V gene (reference sequence). CDR3 length: 15 amino acids. Trimming left V 5 bases short and J 4 bases short, with 17 bases between. CDR3 protein: CASSPRPGLGTEAFF. The CDR3 DNA reads as TGTGCCAGCAGCCCAAGACCAGGGCTGGGCACTGAAGCTTTCTTT.

The gene calls are TRBV19 and TRBJ2-7, with 7 bases fitting TRBD2. The germline CDR1 and CDR2 sequences are LNHDA and SQIVND (reference sequence). Unmatched junction bases numbered 7, after V lost 6 bases and J lost 2 bases. The CDR3 is 14 amino acids. CDR3 sequence reads: CASRRTSPPYEQYV. DNA for the CDR3: TGTGCCAGTAGACGGACTAGTCCCCCCTACGAGCAGTACGTC.

V is TRBV5-4 and J is TRBJ2-3, with 8 bases that match TRBD1. CDR1 and CDR2 from the germline V gene are SGHNT and YYREEE (reference sequence). CDR3 length: 16 amino acids. V was clipped by 1 base and J by 1 base; unmatched bases: 5. CDR3 bases: TGTGCCAGCAGCTTGAGAAAGGGACAGGGCACAGATACGCAGTATTTT. Protein sequence: CASSLRKGQGTDTQYF.

The V call is TRBV7-6, the J call TRBJ1-3, with TRBD1 matching 7 bases. The CDR3 extends over 16 amino acids. Looked up from germline, CDR1 is SGHVS and CDR2 is FNYEAQ. The V and J ends lost 5 bases and 4 bases, in that order; junction bases with no gene match: 11. The CDR3 here is CASSHQAGGQGNTIYF. Written as DNA, the CDR3 is TGTGCCAGCAGCCACCAGGCTGGGGGACAGGGAAACACCATATATTTT.

The count of this clone is one. The rearrangement uses TRBV25-1 and TRBJ1-1, with TRBD1 as a possible D gene (6 bases). Trimming stripped 3 bases from V and 1 base from J, with 18 bases between. The germline V gene encodes CDR1 MGHDK and CDR2 SYGVNS. The CDR3 has 17 residues. The CDR3 loop reads CASSDVPGGARNTEAFF. For the CDR3, the DNA is TGTGCCAGCAGTGATGTACCGGGGGGCGCACGGAACACTGAAGCTTTCTTT. Variable domain in full (rest from reference TRBV25-1 and TRBJ1-1): EADIYQTPRYLVIGTGKKITLECSQTMGHDKMYWYQQDPGMELHLIHYSYGVNSTEKGDLSSESTVSRIRTEHFPLTLESARPSHTSQYLCASSDVPGGARNTEAFFGQGTRLTVV.